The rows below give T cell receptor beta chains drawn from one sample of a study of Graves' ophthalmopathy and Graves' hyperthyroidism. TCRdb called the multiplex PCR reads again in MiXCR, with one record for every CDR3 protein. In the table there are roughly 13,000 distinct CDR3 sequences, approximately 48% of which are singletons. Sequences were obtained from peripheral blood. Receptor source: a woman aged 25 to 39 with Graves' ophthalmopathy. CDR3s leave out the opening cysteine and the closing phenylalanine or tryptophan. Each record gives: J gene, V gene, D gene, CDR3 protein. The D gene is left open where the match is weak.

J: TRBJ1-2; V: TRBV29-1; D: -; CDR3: SALDSNYGYT
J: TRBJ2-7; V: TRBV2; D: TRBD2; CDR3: ASSVAGAFEQY
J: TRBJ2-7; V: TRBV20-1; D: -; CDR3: SARRDAYEQY
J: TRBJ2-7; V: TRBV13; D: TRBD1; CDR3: ASSLRTGYAEQY
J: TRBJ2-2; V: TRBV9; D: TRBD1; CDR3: ASSVAGDRGRAGELF
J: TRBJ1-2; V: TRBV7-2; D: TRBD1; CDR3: ASSTTGTVYGYT
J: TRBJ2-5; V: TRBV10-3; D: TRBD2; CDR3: ATDILAVRETQY
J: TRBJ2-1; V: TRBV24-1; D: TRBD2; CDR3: ATSDPGWEREGDYNEQF
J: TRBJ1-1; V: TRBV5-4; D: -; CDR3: ASSLVTLMNTEAF
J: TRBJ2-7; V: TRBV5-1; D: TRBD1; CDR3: ASSLEQGARSDEQY
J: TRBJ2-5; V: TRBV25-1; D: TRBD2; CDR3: ATSNGLAGAETQY
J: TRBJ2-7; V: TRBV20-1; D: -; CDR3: SASDFPAEAYEQY
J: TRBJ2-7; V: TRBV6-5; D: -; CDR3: ASSPRGGDYEQY
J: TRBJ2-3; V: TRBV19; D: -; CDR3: ASSGGKESDTQY
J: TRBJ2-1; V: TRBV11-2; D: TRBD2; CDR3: ASTRIAGATSDEQF
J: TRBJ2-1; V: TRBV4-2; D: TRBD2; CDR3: ASSQKTSGRSDEQF
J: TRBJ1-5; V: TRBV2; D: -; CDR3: ASSGQYQQPQH
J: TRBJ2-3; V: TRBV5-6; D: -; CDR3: ASTDLGTGGTDTQY
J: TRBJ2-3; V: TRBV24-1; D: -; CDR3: ATSDLRRGNTDTQY
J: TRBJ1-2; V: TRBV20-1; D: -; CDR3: SARGPNRFRGYGYT
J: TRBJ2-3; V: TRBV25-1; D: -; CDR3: ASAWGDTQY
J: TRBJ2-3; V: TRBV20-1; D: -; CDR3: SAEAPSPDTQY
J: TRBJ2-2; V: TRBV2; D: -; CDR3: ASNPAGTGELF
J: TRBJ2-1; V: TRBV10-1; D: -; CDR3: ASNESF
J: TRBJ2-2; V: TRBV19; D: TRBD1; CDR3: ASSISRGRNTGELF
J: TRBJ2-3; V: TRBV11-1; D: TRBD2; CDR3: ASSTSGRATDTQY
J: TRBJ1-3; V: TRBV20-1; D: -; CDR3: SAGESGNTIY
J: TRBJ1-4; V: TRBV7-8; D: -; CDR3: ASSRGRGGGGEKLF
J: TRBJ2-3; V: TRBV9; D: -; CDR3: ASSSGRGRTDTQY
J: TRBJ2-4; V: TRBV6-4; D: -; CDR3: ATLLGAKNIQY
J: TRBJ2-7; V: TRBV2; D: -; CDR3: ASSSARDPSYEQY
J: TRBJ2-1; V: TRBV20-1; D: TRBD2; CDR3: SSKTSGRFNEQF
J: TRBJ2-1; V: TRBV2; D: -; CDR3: ASRRDRVNEQF
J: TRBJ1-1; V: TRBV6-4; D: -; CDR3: ASKGVGNTEAF
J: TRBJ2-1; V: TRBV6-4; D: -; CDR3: ASSSTLDYNEQF
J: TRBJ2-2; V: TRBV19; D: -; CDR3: ASSITGFTGELF
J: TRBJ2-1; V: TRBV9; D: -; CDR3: ASSVGGAVSSYNEQF
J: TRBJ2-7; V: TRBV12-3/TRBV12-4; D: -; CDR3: ASSFLPGHQYEQY
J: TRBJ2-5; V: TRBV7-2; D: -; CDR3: ASSRKRHLQETQY
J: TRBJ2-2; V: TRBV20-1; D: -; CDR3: SARGIGGHLNTGELF
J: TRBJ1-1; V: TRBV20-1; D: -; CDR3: SALGGRGEAF
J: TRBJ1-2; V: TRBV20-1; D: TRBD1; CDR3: SAHTGTGEGYT
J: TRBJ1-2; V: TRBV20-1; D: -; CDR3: SARQVSSWYGYT
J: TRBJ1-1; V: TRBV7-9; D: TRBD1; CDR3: ASSSHGTENTEAF
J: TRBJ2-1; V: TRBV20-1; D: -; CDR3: SARSGGGNEQF
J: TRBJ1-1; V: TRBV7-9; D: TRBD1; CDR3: ASSLLTGRRKAF
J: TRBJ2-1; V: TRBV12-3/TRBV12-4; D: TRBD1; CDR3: ASSLGQGDNEQF
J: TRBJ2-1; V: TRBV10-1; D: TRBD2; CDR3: ASSESGMGNEQF
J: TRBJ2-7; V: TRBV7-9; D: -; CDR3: ASSPLYEQY
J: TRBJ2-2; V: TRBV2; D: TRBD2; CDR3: ASSELAGNTGELF
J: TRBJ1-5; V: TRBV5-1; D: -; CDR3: ASSEGIGVHQPRH